This entry lists 22 T cell receptor beta chains sequenced from one sample in a study of T cell repertoires in cytomegalovirus infection. TCRdb redid the calling of the reads with MiXCR, one entry per CDR3 protein. Of 160,000 or so distinct CDR3 sequences in the sample, about 20% were seen once. These receptors have no identified antigens. Here the sequenced sample was CD8+ T cells from cultured PBMCs, taken from culture after CMV antigen stimulation. The receptors shown here come from a human donor in good health (CMV status not recorded). Some clones in this sample may be carry-over from other donors' samples.

The chain has TRBV11-2 and TRBJ2-1; D is uncertain. This CDR3 has 15 amino acids. Germline lookup yields CDR1 SGHAT and CDR2 FQNNGV. The V and J ends lost 7 bases and 7 bases respectively, with 20 bases between them. The CDR3 DNA sequence: TGTGCCAGCAACTTTTCACCGAGACAAAATAATGAGCAGTTCTTC. Translating it yields CASNFSPRQNNEQFF.

This clonotype has more than one count but fewer than ten. The genes are TRBV7-2 and TRBJ2-7; 9 positions agree with TRBD2. With V trimmed by 1 base and J by 4 bases, 8 bases remained unmatched. The germline gives CDR1 SGHTA, CDR2 FQGNSA. CDR3 length: 16 amino acids. This CDR3 reads CASSLGGRGGPYEQYF. DNA for the CDR3: TGTGCCAGCAGCTTAGGTGGGCGGGGGGGCCCGTACGAGCAGTACTTC.

This chain uses TRBV4-3 with TRBJ1-4; D gene ambiguous. This CDR3 is 16 amino acids long. Deletions cut 3 bases from V and 0 bases from J, with 11 bases between. Germline-derived CDR1 and CDR2 are LGHNA and YSLEER. Written as DNA, the CDR3 is TGCGCCAGCAGCCAGCAGGACGGCCCAACTAATGAAAAACTGTTTTTT. It codes for CASSQQDGPTNEKLFF.

The chain recombines TRBV4-1 with TRBJ1-1, with TRBD1 as a possible D gene (5 bases). CDR1 MGHRA and CDR2 YSYEKL come from the germline V gene. The CDR3 length is 16 residues. Trimming cost V 0 bases and J 3 bases, with 14 bases left between them. This CDR3 is CASSQDRVGAYTEAFF. CDR3 sequence (DNA): TGCGCCAGCAGCCAAGATCGCGTAGGGGCGTACACTGAAGCTTTCTTT.

The chain has TRBV9 and TRBJ2-3, with 10 bases identical to TRBD2. The CDR3 has 18 amino acids. V was pared by 3 bases and J by 3 bases, with 13 bases of the junction left unmatched. The germline V gene has CDR1 SGDLS and CDR2 YYNGEE. DNA of the CDR3: TGTGCCAGCAGCGCTACCGGTGCAAGCGGGGGGGCAACAGATACGCAGTATTTT. Protein sequence: CASSATGASGGATDTQYF.

The rearrangement links TRBV12-3 or TRBV12-4 to TRBJ2-7; maybe TRBD1 (6 bases). This CDR3 is built from 12 residues. The V gene lost 6 bases and the J gene lost 12 bases, with 18 bases spanning the gap. The CDR3 nucleotides read TGTGCCAGCAGCTCAACCGTCAGGGGAGCGTACTTC. Translated: CASSSTVRGAYF.

This clonotype was seen a handful of times. The chain couples TRBV9 to TRBJ1-2, with D hard to call. V was shortened by 7 bases and J by 2 bases, with 18 bases between the two germline ends. Germline V gene lookup returns CDR1 SGDLS and CDR2 YYNGEE. CDR3 length: 15 residues. CDR3 coding DNA: TGTGCCAGCTCAGAAGGGCGGAGGAACAACTATGGCTACACCTTC. Residues: CASSEGRRNNYGYTF.

This clonotype has more than one count but fewer than ten. The V call is TRBV6-6, the J call TRBJ2-7, with 10 bases matching TRBD1. CDR1 is MNHNY, CDR2 SVGAGI, per germline (reference sequence). The junction had 8 bases not matched to a gene; V was cut back by 6 bases and J by 6 bases. This CDR3 spans 14 amino acids. The CDR3 protein is CASSHGTGAAEQYF. The CDR3 DNA is TGTGCCAGCAGCCACGGGACAGGGGCCGCCGAGCAGTACTTC.

The rearrangement joins TRBV6-1 to TRBJ2-6; 8 bases agree with TRBD1. The germline V gene encodes CDR1 MNHNS and CDR2 SASEGT. There are 17 residues in the CDR3. Germline trimming cut 5 bases from V and 0 bases from J; bases unmatched to any gene: 6. CDR3 in amino acids: CASSPGTGDSGANVLTF. CDR3 DNA sequence: TGTGCCAGCAGTCCCGGGACAGGTGACTCTGGGGCCAACGTCCTGACTTTC.

V usage is TRBV12-5 and J usage is TRBJ1-2, with D maybe TRBD1 (6 bases). Between the trimmed V and J ends, which lost 7 bases and 0 bases, there was a span of 12 bases. Germline V CDR1 and CDR2: LGHNT, FRNRAP. The CDR3 consists of 14 residues. CDR3 in amino acids: CASVGQPSNYGYTF. The DNA of the CDR3 is TGTGCTAGTGTCGGACAGCCTTCTAACTATGGCTACACCTTC.

This clonotype was found a few times. The V gene is TRBV2, the J gene TRBJ2-7, with D possibly being TRBD1 or TRBD2 (5 bases each). The CDR3 loop spans 15 amino acids. The V end was cut by 6 bases, the J end by 2 bases, with 17 bases between. In germline, CDR1 is SNHLY, CDR2 FYNNEI. CDR3 residues: CASRVAWDAAYEQYF. CDR3 nucleotides: TGTGCCAGCAGAGTTGCATGGGACGCAGCCTACGAGCAGTACTTC.

This clonotype was picked up a small number of times. The chain is built from TRBV7-2 and TRBJ1-5; 8 nucleotides line up with TRBD1. Trimming took 4 bases from V and 3 from J; bases not matched to a gene: 5. The CDR3 is 15 residues long. Germline CDR1 is SGHTA and CDR2 is FQGNSA. CDR3 nucleotide sequence: TGTGCCAGCAGCTCGACAGGGGCCGTCAATCAGCCCCAGCATTTT. Protein: CASSSTGAVNQPQHF. Using reference TRBV7-2 and TRBJ1-5 for the parts outside the CDR3, the full variable domain is GAGVSQSPSNKVTEKGKDVELRCDPISGHTALYWYRQSLGQGLEFLIYFQGNSAPDKSGLPSDRFSAERTGGSVSTLTIQRTQQEDSAVYLCASSSTGAVNQPQHFGDGTRLSIL.

This clonotype came up a few times. This CDR3 is CASSLGGASYEQYF. The CDR3 DNA reads TGTGCCAGCAGCTTGGGGGGCGCATCCTACGAGCAGTACTTC. This rearrangement joins TRBV7-6 to TRBJ2-7; either TRBD1 or TRBD2 may supply D (6 bases each). Trimming took 3 bases from V and 1 from J, leaving 10 bases between them. Germline V gene lookup returns CDR1 SGHVS and CDR2 FNYEAQ. This CDR3 has 14 residues.

This clonotype occurred a few times. This rearrangement joins TRBV27 to TRBJ2-7, with 7 bases matching TRBD1. Germline V gene data show CDR1 as MNHEY and CDR2 as SMNVEV (reference sequence). The CDR3 consists of 13 residues. J gave up 0 bases and V 7 bases, and 3 bases lay outside the gene matches. The CDR3 sequence is CASTTGPSYEQYF. In DNA form, the CDR3 reads TGTGCCAGCACGACAGGGCCCTCCTACGAGCAGTACTTC.

The chain joins TRBV6-1 to TRBJ1-5; D remains unclear. The CDR3 is made up of 17 amino acids. The V gene lost 8 bases and the J gene lost 8 bases, with 28 bases spanning the gap. Germline V gene lookup returns CDR1 MNHNS and CDR2 SASEGT. Here the CDR3 DNA reads TGTGCCAGCCGCCCGGAAGCAGATCCTTTGGGGTGGGAGCCCCAGCATTTT. Protein: CASRPEADPLGWEPQHF.

The chain is built from TRBV7-2 and TRBJ2-5, with 13 bases fitting TRBD2. Germline CDR1 and CDR2: SGHTA and FQGNSA. The CDR3 spans 15 residues. V lost 5 bases, J lost 5 bases, and 5 bases stayed unmatched. Here the CDR3 DNA reads TGTGCCAGCAGCCCCGAACTAGCGGGGGGGGAGACCCAGTACTTC. This gives the protein CASSPELAGGETQYF.

V usage is TRBV11-2 and J usage is TRBJ2-3; D gene unclear. The V end lost 11 bases, the J end lost 7 bases, and 22 bases lay between the germline ends. Per germline, CDR1 SGHAT and CDR2 FQNNGV. The CDR3 has 14 amino acids. This CDR3 reads CAGSHHKLPNTQYF. The CDR3 DNA is TGTGCCGGATCACATCATAAACTCCCAAATACGCAGTATTTT. Full variable domain (remainder filled in from reference TRBV11-2 and TRBJ2-3): EAGVAQSPRYKIIEKRQSVAFWCNPISGHATLYWYQQILGQGPKLLIQFQNNGVVDDSQLPKDRFSAERLKGVDSTLKIQPAKLEDSAVYLCAGSHHKLPNTQYFGPGTRLTVL.

This clonotype appeared a few times. The rearrangement joins TRBV6-6 to TRBJ2-7; no definite D call. CDR1 and CDR2 (germline): MNHNY, SVGAGI (reference sequence). The CDR3 is made up of 13 amino acids. Trimming shortened V by 2 bases and J by 6 bases, and 11 bases separated the two germline ends. The CDR3 DNA follows: TGTGCCAGCAGTTACACCGACAAGGGCGAGCAGTACTTC. Its protein is CASSYTDKGEQYF.

The chain joins TRBV13 to TRBJ2-1; D call uncertain. This CDR3 is built from 13 residues. The ends were cut back, 4 bases at V and 9 bases at J, with 13 bases in the middle. CDR1 and CDR2 (germline): PRHDT, FYEKMQ (reference sequence). CDR3 DNA sequence: TGTGCCAGCAGCTCCTCAATATATGGTGAGCAGTTCTTC. This gives the protein CASSSSIYGEQFF.

This clonotype was seen more than once but under ten times. This rearrangement joins TRBV29-1 to TRBJ2-1, with TRBD2 identical over 8 bases. The V gene's germline CDR1 is SQVTM and CDR2 ANQGSEA. Trimming removed 3 bases from V and 2 bases from J; junction bases left unmatched: 9. The CDR3 contains 16 residues. This CDR3 reads CSVDPVSGAAYNEQFF. CDR3 in DNA: TGCAGCGTTGACCCCGTTAGCGGGGCCGCCTACAATGAGCAGTTCTTC.

V gene TRBV7-2 combines with J gene TRBJ1-1; D is unresolved. Trimming stripped 3 bases from V and 3 bases from J, with 11 bases between. The CDR3 totals 14 residues. Germline V CDR1 and CDR2: SGHTA, FQGNSA. The DNA for the CDR3 is TGTGCCAGCAGCTTGCTCGTATACGACACTGAAGCTTTCTTT. Its protein product is CASSLLVYDTEAFF. The full variable domain, with the rest looked up from reference TRBV7-2 and TRBJ1-1, is GAGVSQSPSNKVTEKGKDVELRCDPISGHTALYWYRQSLGQGLEFLIYFQGNSAPDKSGLPSDRFSAERTGGSVSTLTIQRTQQEDSAVYLCASSLLVYDTEAFFGQGTRLTVV.

This clonotype was seen only a few times. The chain is built from TRBV29-1 and TRBJ2-7; 7 bases align to TRBD1. J lost 7 bases, V lost 5 bases, and 8 bases had no gene match. Germline-derived CDR1 and CDR2 are SQVTM and ANQGSEA. The length of the CDR3 is 12 residues. The CDR3 region has the DNA TGCAGCGTTACAAGACAGGGCCAGGAGCAGTACTTC. It encodes CSVTRQGQEQYF.